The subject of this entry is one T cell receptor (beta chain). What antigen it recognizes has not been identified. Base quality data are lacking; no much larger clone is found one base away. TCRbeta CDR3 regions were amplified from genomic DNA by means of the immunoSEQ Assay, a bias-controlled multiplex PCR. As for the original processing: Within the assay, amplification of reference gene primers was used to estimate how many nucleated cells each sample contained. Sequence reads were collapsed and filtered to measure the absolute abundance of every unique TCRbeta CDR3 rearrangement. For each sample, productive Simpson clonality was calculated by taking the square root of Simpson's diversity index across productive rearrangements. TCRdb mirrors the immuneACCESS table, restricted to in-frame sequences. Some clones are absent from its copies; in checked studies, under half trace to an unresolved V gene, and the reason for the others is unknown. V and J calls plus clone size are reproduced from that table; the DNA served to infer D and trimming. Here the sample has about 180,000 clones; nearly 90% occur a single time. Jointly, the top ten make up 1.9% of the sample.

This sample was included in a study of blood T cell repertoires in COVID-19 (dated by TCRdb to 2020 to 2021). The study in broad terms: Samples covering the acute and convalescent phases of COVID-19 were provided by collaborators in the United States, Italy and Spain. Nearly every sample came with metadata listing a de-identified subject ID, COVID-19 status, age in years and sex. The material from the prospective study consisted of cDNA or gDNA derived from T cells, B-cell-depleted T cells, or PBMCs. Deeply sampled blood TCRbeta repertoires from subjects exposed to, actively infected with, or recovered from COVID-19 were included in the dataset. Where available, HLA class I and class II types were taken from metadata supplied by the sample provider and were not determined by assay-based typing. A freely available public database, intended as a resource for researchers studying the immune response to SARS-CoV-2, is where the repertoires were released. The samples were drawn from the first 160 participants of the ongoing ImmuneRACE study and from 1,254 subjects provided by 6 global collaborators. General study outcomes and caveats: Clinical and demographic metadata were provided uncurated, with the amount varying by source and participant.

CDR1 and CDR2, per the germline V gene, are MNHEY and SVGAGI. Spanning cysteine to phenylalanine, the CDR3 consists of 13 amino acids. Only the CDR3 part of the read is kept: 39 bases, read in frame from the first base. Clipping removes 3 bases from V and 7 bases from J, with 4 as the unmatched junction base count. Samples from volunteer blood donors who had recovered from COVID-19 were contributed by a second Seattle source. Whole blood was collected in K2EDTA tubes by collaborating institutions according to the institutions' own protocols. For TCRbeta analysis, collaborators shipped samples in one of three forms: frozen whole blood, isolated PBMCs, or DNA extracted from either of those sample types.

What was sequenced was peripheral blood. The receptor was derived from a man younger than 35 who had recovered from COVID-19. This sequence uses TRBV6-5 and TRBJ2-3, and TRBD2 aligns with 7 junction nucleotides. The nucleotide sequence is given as TGTGCCAGCAGTTATCTGGGACTAAATACGCAGTATTTT. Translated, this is CASSYLGLNTQYF.